A single sample gave rise to the 7 T cell receptor beta chains below, sequenced in a study of beta chain features in type 1 diabetes. Broader study findings: All four CD4+ subsets of Type 1 diabetes patients contained TCRB CDR3s that were moderately but significantly shorter.

Their recognized antigens are unknown. Reverse transcribing all isolated RNA meant expressed TCRB transcripts were sequenced. Sequenced by immunoSEQ multiplex PCR; TCRdb stores in-frame clones only, minus some. The sample records 300,000 or so clones, 13% to 15% being singletons. The sample was naive CD4+ T cells from blood. The receptors were gathered from a man aged 25 to 40 with type 1 diabetes.

The gene calls are TRBV2 and TRBJ1-2; 7 bases agree with TRBD1. Trimming at V came to 5 bases and at J to 6 bases, leaving 12 bases not matched to a gene. Germline V CDR1 and CDR2: SNHLY, FYNNEI. CDR3 length: 15 amino acids. The CDR3 is CASSKTGIALNGYTF. The CDR3 DNA follows: TGTGCCAGCAGTAAGACAGGGATTGCGCTTAATGGCTACACCTTC. Full variable domain (remainder filled in from reference TRBV2 and TRBJ1-2): EPEVTQTPSHQVTQMGQEVILRCVPISNHLYFYWYRQILGQKVEFLVSFYNNEISEKSEIFDDQFSVERPDGSNFTLKIRSTKLEDSAMYFCASSKTGIALNGYTFGSGTRLTVV.

This clone came up a few times. This rearrangement joins TRBV5-1 to TRBJ2-4, with 8 bases matching TRBD2. After removal of 0 bases from V and 1 base from J, the junction contained 6 bases not matched to a gene. Germline CDR1 and CDR2: SGHRS and YFSETQ. The CDR3 consists of 17 residues. The CDR3 sequence is CASSLGPGGPAKNIQYF. CDR3 nucleotide sequence: TGCGCCAGCAGCTTGGGACCGGGAGGGCCGGCCAAAAACATTCAGTACTTC.

V usage is TRBV25-1 and J usage is TRBJ1-3; D gene uncertain. The CDR3 runs to 16 residues. From germline, CDR1 is MGHDK and CDR2 SYGVNS. Between the trimmed V and J ends, which lost 5 bases and 0 bases, there was a span of 14 bases. The CDR3 coding sequence is TGTGCCAGCAGTAAATTATATACCGGCTCTGGAAACACCATATATTTT. Amino acid sequence: CASSKLYTGSGNTIYF.

For the CDR3, the DNA is TGTGCCAGCAGCCCTCCTTATAGCAATCAGCCCCAGCATTTT. Translated: CASSPPYSNQPQHF. This chain joins TRBV7-9 and TRBJ1-5; unclear D gene. The CDR3 extends over 14 amino acids. CDR1 is SEHNR and CDR2 is FQNEAQ in the germline V gene (reference sequence). The V end lost 5 bases, the J end lost 0 bases, and 8 bases lay between the germline ends.

V usage is TRBV10-3 and J usage is TRBJ2-2; D gene uncertain. V lost 6 bases to trimming and J lost 0 bases, with 11 bases between them. CDR3 size: 15 residues. The V gene's germline CDR1 is ENHRY and CDR2 SYGVKD. In DNA, the CDR3 is TGTGCCATCAGGAGGATGGCAGCGAACACCGGGGAGCTGTTTTTT. Its translation: CAIRRMAANTGELFF.

The chain couples TRBV28 to TRBJ1-2, with D perhaps matching TRBD1 (6 bases). Germline lookup yields CDR1 MDHEN and CDR2 SYDVKM. V was shortened by 1 base and J by 5 bases, with 11 bases between the two germline ends. The CDR3 consists of 14 residues. In nucleotides, the CDR3 is TGTGCCAGCAGTTTATCGGCAGGGGCTTATGGCTACACCTTC. Its translation: CASSLSAGAYGYTF.

This clone was counted only a few times. V usage is TRBV5-4 and J usage is TRBJ2-5; 7 positions match TRBD2. The germline CDR1 and CDR2 sequences are SGHNT and YYREEE (reference sequence). The CDR3 is made up of 15 amino acids. The trim removed 3 bases at V and 0 bases at J, leaving 5 bases unmatched. CDR3 sequence reads: CASSSKLANQETQYF. The CDR3 bases are TGTGCCAGCAGCTCAAAACTAGCGAACCAAGAGACCCAGTACTTC.